This note documents a single T cell receptor beta chain sequence. This specimen belongs to a study of low-dose radiotherapy and immunotherapy resistance in tumors. Study information: Cohort 1 got 0.5 Gy per fraction every 2 weeks, 6.5 Gy in total. Cohort 2 received 1 Gy per fraction every two weeks, totaling 13 Gy over 26 weeks. Each two-week cycle included intravenous cyclophosphamide 200 mg/m2, given one day before radiation and immunotherapy.

Gene-specific TRAV and TRBV primers were used for first-strand cDNA, covering alpha and beta chains. With a constant-region primer and a V-primer adapter, TCRs were subjected to 20 PCR cycles of amplification. TCRdb redid the calling of the reads with MiXCR, one entry per CDR3 protein. The table shows around 10,000 distinct CDR3 sequences, with more than 55% occurring only once. V was trimmed by 5 bases and J by 3 bases, leaving 8 bases between them. This CDR3 region has 12 residues. The germline CDR1 and CDR2 sequences are SEHNR and FQNEAQ (reference sequence). The V gene is TRBV7-9, the J gene TRBJ2-7; D gene unclear. This sequence was found in a human donor with advanced metastatic prostate, ovarian, gallbladder or colorectal cancer (not recorded which). This table probably holds off-target reads from a library built for another chain. The CDR3 DNA is TGTGCCAGCAGCCAATCTCTCTACGAGCAGTACTTC. Its translation: CASSQSLYEQYF.